This record concerns one TCR beta chain sequence. This sample was included in a study of sequential checkpoint blockade in melanoma. For the study at large: Each arm's sequence ended with maintenance nivolumab.

Assay: immunoSEQ multiplex PCR; the TCRdb copy retains only in-frame clones and omits some. This table has 9,500 to 12,000 clones, roughly 51% appearing once. Trimming stripped 5 bases from V and 0 bases from J, with 16 bases between. Germline V gives CDR1 SEHNR, CDR2 FQNEAQ (reference sequence). This CDR3 comprises 16 residues. As for treatment: randomized to nivolumab then ipilimumab (arm A) or the reverse (arm B). Patients had received no earlier DNA-damaging chemotherapy. From thawed PBMCs, live CD3+CD8+ cells negative for CD19 and CD56 were sorted. The sample was CD8+ T cells sorted from blood (inferred from file names), taken from a patient given nivolumab and ipilimumab in sequence. This chain links TRBV7-9 with TRBJ1-1; no firm D call. The receptor comes from a human donor with melanoma. In nucleotides, the CDR3 is TGTGCCAGCAGCCCATCGGGGAGACAAATGAACACTGAAGCTTTCTTT. It specifies CASSPSGRQMNTEAFF.